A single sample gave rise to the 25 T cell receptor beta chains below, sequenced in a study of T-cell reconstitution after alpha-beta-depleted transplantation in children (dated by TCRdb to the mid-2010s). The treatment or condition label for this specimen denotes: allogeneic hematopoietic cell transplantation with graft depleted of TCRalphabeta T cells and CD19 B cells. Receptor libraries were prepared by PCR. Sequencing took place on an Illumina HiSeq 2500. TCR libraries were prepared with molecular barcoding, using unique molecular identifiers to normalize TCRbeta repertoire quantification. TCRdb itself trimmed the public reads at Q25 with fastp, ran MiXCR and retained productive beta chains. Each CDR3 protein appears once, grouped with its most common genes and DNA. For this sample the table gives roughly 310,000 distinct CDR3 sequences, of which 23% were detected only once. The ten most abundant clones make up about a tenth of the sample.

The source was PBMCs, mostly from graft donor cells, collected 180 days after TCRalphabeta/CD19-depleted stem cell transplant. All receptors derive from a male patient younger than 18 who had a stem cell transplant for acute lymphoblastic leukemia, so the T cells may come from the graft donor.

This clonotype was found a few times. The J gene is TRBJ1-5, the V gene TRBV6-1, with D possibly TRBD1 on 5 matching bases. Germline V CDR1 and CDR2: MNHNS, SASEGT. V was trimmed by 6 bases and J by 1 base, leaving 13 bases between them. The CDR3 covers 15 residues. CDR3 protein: CASSDLGQSNQPQHF. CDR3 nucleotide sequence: TGTGCCAGCAGCGACCTTGGACAAAGCAATCAGCCCCAGCATTTT.

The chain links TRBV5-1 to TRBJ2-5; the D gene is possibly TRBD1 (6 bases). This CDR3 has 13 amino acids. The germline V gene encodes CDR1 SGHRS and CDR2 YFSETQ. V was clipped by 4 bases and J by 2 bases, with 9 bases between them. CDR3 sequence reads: CASSRTDQETQYF. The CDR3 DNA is TGCGCCAGCAGCCGGACAGATCAAGAGACCCAGTACTTC. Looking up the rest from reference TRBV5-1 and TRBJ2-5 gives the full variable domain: KAGVTQTPRYLIKTRGQQVTLSCSPISGHRSVSWYQQTPGQGLQFLFEYFSETQRNKGNFPGRFSGRQFSNSRSEMNVSTLELGDSALYLCASSRTDQETQYFGPGTRLLVL.

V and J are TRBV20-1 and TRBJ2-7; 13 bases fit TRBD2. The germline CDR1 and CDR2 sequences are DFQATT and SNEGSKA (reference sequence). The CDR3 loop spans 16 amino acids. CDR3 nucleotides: TGCTCCTCTTCCCCCGGGACTAGCGGGAAAGCCTACGAGCAGTACTTC. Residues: CSSSPGTSGKAYEQYF.

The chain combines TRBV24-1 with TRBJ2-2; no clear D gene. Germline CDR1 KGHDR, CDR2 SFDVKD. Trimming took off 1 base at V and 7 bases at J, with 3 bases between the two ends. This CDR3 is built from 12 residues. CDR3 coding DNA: TGTGCCACCAGTGATTTTAGCGGGGAGCTGTTTTTT. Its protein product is CATSDFSGELFF.

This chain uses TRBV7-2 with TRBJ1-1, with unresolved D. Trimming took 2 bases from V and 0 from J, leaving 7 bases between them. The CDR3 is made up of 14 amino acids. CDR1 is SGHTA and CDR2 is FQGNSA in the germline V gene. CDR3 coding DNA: TGTGCCAGCAGCTTAACTTACCTGAACACTGAAGCTTTCTTT. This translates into CASSLTYLNTEAFF.

CDR3 residues: CASSPWTESYEQYF. CDR3 sequence (DNA): TGTGCCAGCTCACCCTGGACAGAATCCTACGAGCAGTACTTC. The chain carries TRBV18 and TRBJ2-7, with D possibly being TRBD1 (6 bases). CDR1 is KGHSH and CDR2 is LQKENI in the germline V gene. The germline V and J ends were trimmed by 3 bases and 1 base, with 10 bases remaining between them. The CDR3 sequence is 14 residues long.

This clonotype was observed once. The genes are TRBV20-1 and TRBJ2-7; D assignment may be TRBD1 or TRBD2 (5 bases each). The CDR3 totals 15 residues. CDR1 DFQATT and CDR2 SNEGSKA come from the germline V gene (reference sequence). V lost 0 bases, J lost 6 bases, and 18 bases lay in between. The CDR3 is CSARDQSKPGLEQYF. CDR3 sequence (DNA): TGCAGTGCTAGAGATCAGTCTAAGCCGGGGCTCGAGCAGTACTTC.

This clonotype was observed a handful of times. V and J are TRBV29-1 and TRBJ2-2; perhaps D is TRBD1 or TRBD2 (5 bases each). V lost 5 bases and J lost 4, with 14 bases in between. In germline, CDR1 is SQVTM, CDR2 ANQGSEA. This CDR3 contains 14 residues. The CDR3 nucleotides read TGCAGCGTTTATCCGGGGACGTCCACCGGGGAGCTGTTTTTT. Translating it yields CSVYPGTSTGELFF.

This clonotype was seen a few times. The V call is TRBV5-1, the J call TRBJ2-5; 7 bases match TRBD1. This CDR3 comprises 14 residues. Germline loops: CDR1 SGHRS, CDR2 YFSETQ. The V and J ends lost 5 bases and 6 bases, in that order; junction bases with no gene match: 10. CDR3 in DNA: TGCGCCAGCAGTCCCATGGACAGGCTTCAGACCCAGTACTTC. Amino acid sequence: CASSPMDRLQTQYF.

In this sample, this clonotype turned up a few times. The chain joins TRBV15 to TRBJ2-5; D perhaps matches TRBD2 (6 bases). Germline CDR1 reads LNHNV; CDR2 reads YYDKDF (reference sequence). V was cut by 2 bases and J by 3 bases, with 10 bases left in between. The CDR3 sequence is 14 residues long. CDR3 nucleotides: TGTGCCACCAGCAGACTGGGACTGGAAGAGACCCAGTACTTC. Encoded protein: CATSRLGLEETQYF.

CDR3 bases: TGCGCCAGCAGCCAAGTCCCGGGGCGGGACGAGCAGTACTTC. Protein product: CASSQVPGRDEQYF. The chain recombines TRBV4-1 with TRBJ2-7; TRBD1 or TRBD2 may be the D gene (5 bases each). Germline CDR1 MGHRA, CDR2 YSYEKL. V shed 1 base and J shed 5 bases, with 12 bases lying between them. This CDR3 region has 14 residues.

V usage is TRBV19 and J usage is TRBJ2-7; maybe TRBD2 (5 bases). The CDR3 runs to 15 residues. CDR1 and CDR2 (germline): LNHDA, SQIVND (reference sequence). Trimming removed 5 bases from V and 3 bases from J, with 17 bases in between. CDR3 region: CASSHITGLGYEQYF. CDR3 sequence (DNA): TGTGCCAGTAGTCACATCACTGGACTGGGCTACGAGCAGTACTTC.

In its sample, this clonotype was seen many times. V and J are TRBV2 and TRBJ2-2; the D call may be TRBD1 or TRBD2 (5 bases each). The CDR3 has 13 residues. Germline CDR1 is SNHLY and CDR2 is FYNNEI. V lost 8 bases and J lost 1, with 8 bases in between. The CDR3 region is CASEGLNTGELFF. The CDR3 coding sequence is TGTGCCAGCGAGGGGTTGAACACCGGGGAGCTGTTTTTT. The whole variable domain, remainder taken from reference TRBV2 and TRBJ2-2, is EPEVTQTPSHQVTQMGQEVILRCVPISNHLYFYWYRQILGQKVEFLVSFYNNEISEKSEIFDDQFSVERPDGSNFTLKIRSTKLEDSAMYFCASEGLNTGELFFGEGSRLTVL.

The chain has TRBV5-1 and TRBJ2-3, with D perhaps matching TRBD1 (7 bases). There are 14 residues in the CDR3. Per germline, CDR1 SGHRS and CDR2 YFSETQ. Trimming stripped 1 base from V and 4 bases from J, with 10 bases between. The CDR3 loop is CASSLQGGADTQYF. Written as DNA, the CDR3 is TGCGCCAGCAGCTTGCAGGGGGGAGCAGATACGCAGTATTTT.

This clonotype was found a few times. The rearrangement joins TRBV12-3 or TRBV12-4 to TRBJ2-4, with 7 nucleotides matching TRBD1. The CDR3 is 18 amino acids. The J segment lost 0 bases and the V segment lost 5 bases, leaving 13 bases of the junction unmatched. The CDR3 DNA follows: TGTGCCAGCAGTCCGGGACAGTGGCCTAGTCTAGCCAAAAACATTCAGTACTTC. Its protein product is CASSPGQWPSLAKNIQYF.

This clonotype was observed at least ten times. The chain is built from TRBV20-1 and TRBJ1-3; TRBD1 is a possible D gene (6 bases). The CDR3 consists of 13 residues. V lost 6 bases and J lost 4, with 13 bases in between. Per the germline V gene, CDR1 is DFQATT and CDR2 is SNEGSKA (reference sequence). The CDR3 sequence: CSAEQGQGNTIYF. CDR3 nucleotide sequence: TGCAGTGCGGAACAGGGTCAAGGAAACACCATATATTTT.

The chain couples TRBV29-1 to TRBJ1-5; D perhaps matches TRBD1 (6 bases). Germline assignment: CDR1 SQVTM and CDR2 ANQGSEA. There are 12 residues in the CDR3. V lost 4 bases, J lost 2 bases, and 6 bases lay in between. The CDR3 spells CSVAGGNQPQHF. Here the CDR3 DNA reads TGCAGCGTTGCAGGGGGCAATCAGCCCCAGCATTTT.

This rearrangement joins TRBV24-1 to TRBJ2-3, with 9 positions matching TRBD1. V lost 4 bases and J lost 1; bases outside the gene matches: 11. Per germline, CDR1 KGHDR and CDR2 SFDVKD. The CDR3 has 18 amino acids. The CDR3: CATSDSIGQGMGTDTQYF. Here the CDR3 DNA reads TGTGCCACCAGTGACTCGATCGGACAGGGGATGGGCACAGATACGCAGTATTTT.

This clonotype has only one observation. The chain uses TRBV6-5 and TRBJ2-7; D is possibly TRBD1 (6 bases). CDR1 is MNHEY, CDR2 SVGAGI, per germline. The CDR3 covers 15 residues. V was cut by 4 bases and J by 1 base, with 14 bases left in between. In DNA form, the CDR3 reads TGTGCCAGCAGTTTTAAGGGGGAGAGTTCCTACGAGCAGTACTTC. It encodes CASSFKGESSYEQYF.

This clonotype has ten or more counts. CDR3 DNA: TGTGCCAGCAGCCACGTTCGAGATACGCAGTATTTT. Residues: CASSHVRDTQYF. V is TRBV3-1 and J is TRBJ2-3; D unresolved. Germline-derived CDR1 and CDR2 are LGHDT and YNNKEL (reference sequence). Trimming stripped 3 bases from V and 5 bases from J, with 6 bases between. This CDR3 is built from 12 residues.

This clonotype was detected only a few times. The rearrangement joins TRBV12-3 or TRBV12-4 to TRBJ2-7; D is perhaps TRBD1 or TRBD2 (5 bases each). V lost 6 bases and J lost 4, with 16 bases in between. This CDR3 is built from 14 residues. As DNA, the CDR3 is TGTGCCAGCAGCCGGGGACGGGAACGATACGAGCAGTACTTC. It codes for CASSRGRERYEQYF.

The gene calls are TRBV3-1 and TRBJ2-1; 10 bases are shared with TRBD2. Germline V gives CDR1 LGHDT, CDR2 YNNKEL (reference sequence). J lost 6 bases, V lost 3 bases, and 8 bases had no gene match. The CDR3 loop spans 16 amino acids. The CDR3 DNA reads TGTGCCAGCAGCCACCAGACTAGCGGGCCACCCAATGAGCAGTTCTTC. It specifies CASSHQTSGPPNEQFF.

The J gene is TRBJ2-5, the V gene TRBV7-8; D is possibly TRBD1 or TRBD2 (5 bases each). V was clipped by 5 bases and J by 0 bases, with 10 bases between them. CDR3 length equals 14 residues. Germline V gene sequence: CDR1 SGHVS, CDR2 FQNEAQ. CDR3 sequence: CASSRQGHQETQYF. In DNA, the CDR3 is TGTGCCAGCAGCCGGCAGGGACACCAAGAGACCCAGTACTTC.

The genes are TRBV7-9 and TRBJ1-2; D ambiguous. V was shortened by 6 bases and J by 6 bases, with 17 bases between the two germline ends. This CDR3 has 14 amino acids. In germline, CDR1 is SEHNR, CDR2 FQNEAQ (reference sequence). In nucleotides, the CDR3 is TGTGCCAGCAGTCGTTCAGCCTATTTAGATGGCTACACCTTC. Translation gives CASSRSAYLDGYTF.

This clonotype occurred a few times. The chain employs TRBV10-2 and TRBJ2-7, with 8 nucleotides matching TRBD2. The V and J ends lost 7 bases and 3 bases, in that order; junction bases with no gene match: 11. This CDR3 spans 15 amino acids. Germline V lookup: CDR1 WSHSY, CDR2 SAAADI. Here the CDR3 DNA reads TGCGCCAGCACCCCGGGACTAGTCACCTTCTACGAGCAGTACTTC. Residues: CASTPGLVTFYEQYF.